A single T cell receptor (beta chain) is shown here with its context. Its target is not known. Repertoires were generated with immunoSEQ multiplex PCR, while TCRdb's copy carries only in-frame clones and drops some. The sample gives roughly 34,000 clones, 80% to 95% of which show up once; approximately 7.5% is in the top ten. The J segment lost 7 bases and the V segment lost 2 bases, leaving 5 bases of the junction unmatched. Germline V gene lookup returns CDR1 SGHRS and CDR2 YFSETQ. There are 15 residues in the CDR3. At study entry, adolescents had tuberculin skin tests and IGRA screening. The sample originates from a study of T cells in tuberculosis. Study as a whole: This South African cohort compared adolescents with or without latent tuberculosis against adults with active tuberculosis.

Findings and caveats of the study: Shorter CDR3-alpha in active tuberculosis partly drove smaller distances. Active tuberculosis alpha repertoires lay closer to GMM-specific TCRs than controls'.

The V call is TRBV5-1, the J call TRBJ2-1; 11 bases are a match to TRBD1. The sequencing sample was made of PBMCs. The TCR sequence derives from a donor between 10 and 35 years old with latent tuberculosis or without tuberculosis infection. Some clones in this sample may be carry-over from other donors' samples. The CDR3 nucleotides read TGCGCCAGCAGCTTCGGGACAGGGGGGACGAATGAGCAGTTCTTC. As protein: CASSFGTGGTNEQFF.